One sample yielded the 9 T cell receptor beta chains listed below, sequenced in a study of regulatory T cells in long-lasting Graves disease (dated by TCRdb to the early 2020s). This specimen's time point label, interpreted: newly diagnosed GD, antithyroid drugs for less than 3 months. For both TCR sequencing and RNA sequencing, RNA was extracted from PBMCs in TRIzol. Libraries were built with multiplex PCR. The instrument given in TCRdb is Illumina HiSeq 4000. CDR3 regions were amplified by Arm-PCR with iRepertoire HTBI primers to construct TCR beta libraries. Clones were called with MiXCR by TCRdb after fastp trimmed the public reads at Q25, and only in-frame beta chains were retained. Every CDR3 protein is listed once, alongside the most common genes and DNA of its rows. For this sample the table gives about 350,000 distinct CDR3 sequences, of which around 16% were detected only once. The leading ten clones occupy roughly 21% of the sample.

These records were also assigned to another study, of T cells in Graves' hyperthyroidism and ophthalmopathy.

Sequencing used peripheral blood mononuclear cells (PBMCs), obtained at new diagnosis, from a patient treated with antithyroid drugs. The receptors were gathered from a young woman with Graves disease. Donor details come from another sample of the same person, matched by shared clones.

The chain has TRBV2 and TRBJ1-5, with 8 bases aligning to TRBD1. The CDR3 contains 17 residues. The V segment lost 5 bases and the J segment 2 bases; nucleotides outside the gene matches: 11. Germline CDR1 and CDR2: SNHLY and FYNNEI. The CDR3 region has the DNA TGTGCCAGCAGTTTGTCCGGGACAGGCGTTTGCAATCAGCCCCAGCATTTT. It encodes CASSLSGTGVCNQPQHF.

There are a few counts of this clonotype. The chain joins TRBV6-2 or TRBV6-3 to TRBJ2-7; D ambiguous. This CDR3 has 13 amino acids. The germline gives CDR1 MNHEY, CDR2 SVGEGT. Trimming shortened V by 7 bases and J by 2 bases, and 12 bases separated the two germline ends. CDR3 DNA sequence: TGTGCCAGCACCCAGGAACTACCCTACGAGCAGTACTTC. This sequence encodes CASTQELPYEQYF.

The J gene is TRBJ1-6, the V gene TRBV5-4; no clear D. The germline gives CDR1 SGHNT, CDR2 YYREEE (reference sequence). This CDR3 has 15 amino acids. Between the trimmed V and J ends, which lost 6 bases and 8 bases, there was a span of 18 bases. This CDR3 reads CASTLQPESDSPLHF. CDR3 nucleotides: TGTGCCAGCACCTTACAGCCCGAGTCGGATTCACCCCTCCACTTT.

The sample holds a few counts of this clonotype. This chain uses TRBV6-2 or TRBV6-3 with TRBJ2-3, with D perhaps being TRBD1 or TRBD2 (6 bases each). CDR1 is MNHEY and CDR2 is SVGEGT in the germline V gene. Trimming left V 7 bases short and J 1 base short, with 15 bases between. This CDR3 contains 15 residues. CDR3 DNA: TGTGCCAGCACGGGGGCCTGGTCGGGCACAGATACGCAGTATTTT. Its protein product is CASTGAWSGTDTQYF.

Ten or more counts support this clonotype. CDR3 nucleotides: TGTGCCATCAGTCCGGGACACCTGAACACTGAAGCTTTCTTT. Translation gives CAISPGHLNTEAFF. The V call is TRBV10-3, the J call TRBJ1-1, with D possibly being TRBD1 (6 bases). The germline CDR1 and CDR2 sequences are ENHRY and SYGVKD. Trimming removed 5 bases from V and 0 bases from J, with 10 bases in between. This CDR3 has 14 amino acids.

This clonotype occurred many times. The V gene is TRBV6-2 or TRBV6-3, the J gene TRBJ2-1; perhaps D is TRBD1 or TRBD2 (6 bases each). Germline V gene data show CDR1 as MNHEY and CDR2 as SVGEGT. Trimming left V 8 bases short and J 5 bases short, with 13 bases between. The CDR3 extends over 13 amino acids. The CDR3 DNA reads as TGTGCCAGCCTAGGGGGGACCAACAATGAGCAGTTCTTC. Protein sequence: CASLGGTNNEQFF.

The V call is TRBV24-1, the J call TRBJ2-3, with 9 bases matching TRBD2. The germline gives CDR1 KGHDR, CDR2 SFDVKD. The junction had 10 bases not matched to a gene; V was cut back by 3 bases and J by 4 bases. The length of the CDR3 is 17 residues. CDR3 protein: CATSDRPSGANSDTQYF. CDR3 coding DNA: TGTGCCACCAGTGATCGGCCTAGCGGGGCCAACTCAGATACGCAGTATTTT.

This clonotype was seen ten or more times. This rearrangement joins TRBV9 to TRBJ1-2; 10 bases line up with TRBD1. With 3 bases clipped from V and 6 bases from J, the junction kept 8 bases outside the gene matches. This CDR3 is 15 amino acids long. Germline V gene sequence: CDR1 SGDLS, CDR2 YYNGEE. CDR3 DNA: TGTGCCAGCAGCGCCGACAGGGGGCAGGTTCATGGCTACACCTTC. It translates to CASSADRGQVHGYTF.

This clonotype came up many times. The rearrangement links TRBV20-1 to TRBJ2-1, with D maybe TRBD2 (6 bases). V was pared by 3 bases and J by 0 bases, with 9 bases between. The CDR3 covers 14 residues. Germline V gives CDR1 DFQATT, CDR2 SNEGSKA (reference sequence). The CDR3 DNA sequence: TGCAGTGCTAGGCCTAGCGCCTCCTACAATGAGCAGTTCTTC. It translates to CSARPSASYNEQFF.